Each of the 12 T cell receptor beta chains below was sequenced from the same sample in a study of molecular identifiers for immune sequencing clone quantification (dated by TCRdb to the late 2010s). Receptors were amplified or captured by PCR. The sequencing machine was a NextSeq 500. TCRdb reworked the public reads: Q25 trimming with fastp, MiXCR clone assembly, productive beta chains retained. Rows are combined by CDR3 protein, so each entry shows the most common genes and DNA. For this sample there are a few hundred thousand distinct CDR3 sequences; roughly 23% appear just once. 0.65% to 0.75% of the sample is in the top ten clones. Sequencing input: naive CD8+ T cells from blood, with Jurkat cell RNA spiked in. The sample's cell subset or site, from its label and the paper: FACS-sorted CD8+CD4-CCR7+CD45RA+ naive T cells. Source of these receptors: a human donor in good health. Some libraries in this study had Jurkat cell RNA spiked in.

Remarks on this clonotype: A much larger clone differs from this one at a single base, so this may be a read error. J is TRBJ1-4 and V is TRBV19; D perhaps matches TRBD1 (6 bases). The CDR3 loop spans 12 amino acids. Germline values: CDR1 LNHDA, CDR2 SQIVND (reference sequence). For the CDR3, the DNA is TGTGCCAGTAGTCACCCGGACAGCTCACTGTTGTTT. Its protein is CASSHPDSSLLF. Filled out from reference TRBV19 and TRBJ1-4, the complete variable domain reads DGGITQSPKYLFRKEGQNVTLSCEQNLNHDAMYWYRQDPGQGLRLIYYSQIVNDFQKGDIAEGYSVSREKKESFPLTVTSAQKNPTAFYLCASSHPDSSLLFGSGTQLSVL.

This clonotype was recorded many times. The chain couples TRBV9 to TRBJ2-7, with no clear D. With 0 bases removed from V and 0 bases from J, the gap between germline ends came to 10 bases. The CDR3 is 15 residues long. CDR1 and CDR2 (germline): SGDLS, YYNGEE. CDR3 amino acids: CASSVESTFSYEQYF. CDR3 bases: TGTGCCAGCAGCGTAGAAAGTACCTTCTCCTACGAGCAGTACTTC.

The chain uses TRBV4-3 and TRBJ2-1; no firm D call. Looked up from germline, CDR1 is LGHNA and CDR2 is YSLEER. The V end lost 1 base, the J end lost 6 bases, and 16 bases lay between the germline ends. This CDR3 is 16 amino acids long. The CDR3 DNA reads TGCGCCAGCAGCCAAGTAAAGCAGGTCCATGGCAATGAGCAGTTCTTC. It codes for CASSQVKQVHGNEQFF.

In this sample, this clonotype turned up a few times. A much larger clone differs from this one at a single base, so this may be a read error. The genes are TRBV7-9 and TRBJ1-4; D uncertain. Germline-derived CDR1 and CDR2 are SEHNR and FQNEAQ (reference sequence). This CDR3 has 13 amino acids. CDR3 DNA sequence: TGTGCCAGCAGCTTAATCTCGGAGAATGGACTGGTTTTT. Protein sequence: CASSLISENGLVF.

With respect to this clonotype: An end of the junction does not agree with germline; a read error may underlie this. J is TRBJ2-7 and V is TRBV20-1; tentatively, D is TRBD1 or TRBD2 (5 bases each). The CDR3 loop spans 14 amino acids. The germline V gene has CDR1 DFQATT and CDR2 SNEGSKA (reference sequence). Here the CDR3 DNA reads TGCAGTGTTAGAGATGAGGGGAGCTTGGGGGAGCAGTACTTC. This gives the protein CSVRDEGSLGEQYF.

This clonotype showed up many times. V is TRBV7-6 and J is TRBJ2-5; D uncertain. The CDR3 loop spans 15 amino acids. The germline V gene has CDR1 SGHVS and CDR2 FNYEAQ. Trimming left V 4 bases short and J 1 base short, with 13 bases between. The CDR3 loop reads CASSSILGSQETQYF. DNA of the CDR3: TGTGCCAGCAGCTCGATACTGGGTAGCCAAGAGACCCAGTACTTC.

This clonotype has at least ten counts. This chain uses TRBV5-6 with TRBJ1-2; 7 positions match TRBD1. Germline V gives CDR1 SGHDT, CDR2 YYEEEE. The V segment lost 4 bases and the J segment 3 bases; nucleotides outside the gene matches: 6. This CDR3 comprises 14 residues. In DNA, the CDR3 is TGTGCCAGCAGCCCCGGACAGGTTCACTATGGCTACACCTTC. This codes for CASSPGQVHYGYTF.

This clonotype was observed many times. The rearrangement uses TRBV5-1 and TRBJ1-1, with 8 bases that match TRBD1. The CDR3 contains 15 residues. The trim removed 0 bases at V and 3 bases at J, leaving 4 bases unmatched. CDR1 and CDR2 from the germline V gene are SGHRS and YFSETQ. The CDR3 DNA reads TGCGCCAGCAGCTTGGGGACAGGGTCGGACACTGAAGCTTTCTTT. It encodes CASSLGTGSDTEAFF.

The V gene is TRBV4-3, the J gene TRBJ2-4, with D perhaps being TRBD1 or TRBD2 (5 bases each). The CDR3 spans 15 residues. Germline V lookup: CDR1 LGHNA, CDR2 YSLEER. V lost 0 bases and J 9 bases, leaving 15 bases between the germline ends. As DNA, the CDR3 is TGCGCCAGCAGCCAAGATCGTAGGGACGTGGGCATTCAGTACTTC. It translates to CASSQDRRDVGIQYF.

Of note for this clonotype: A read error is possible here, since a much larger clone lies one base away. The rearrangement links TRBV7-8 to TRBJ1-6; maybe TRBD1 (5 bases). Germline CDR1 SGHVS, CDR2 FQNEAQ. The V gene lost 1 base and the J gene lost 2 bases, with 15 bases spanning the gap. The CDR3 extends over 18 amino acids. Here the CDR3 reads CASSLGGDPSPYNSPLHF. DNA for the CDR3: TGTGCCAGCAGCTTAGGCGGGGACCCGAGCCCCTATAATTCACCCCTCCACTTT.

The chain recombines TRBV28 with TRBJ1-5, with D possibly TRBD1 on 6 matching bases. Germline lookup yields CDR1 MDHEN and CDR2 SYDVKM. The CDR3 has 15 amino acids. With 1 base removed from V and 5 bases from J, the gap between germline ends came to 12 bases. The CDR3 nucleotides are TGTGCCAGCAGTTTATCCTTAACAGGGTATCAGCCCCAGCATTTT. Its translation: CASSLSLTGYQPQHF.

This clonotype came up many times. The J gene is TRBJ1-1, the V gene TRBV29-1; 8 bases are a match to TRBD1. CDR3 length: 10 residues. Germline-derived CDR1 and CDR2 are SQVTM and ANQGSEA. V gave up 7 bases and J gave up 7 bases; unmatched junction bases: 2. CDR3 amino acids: CSGGTGEAFF. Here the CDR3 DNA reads TGCAGCGGGGGGACAGGTGAAGCTTTCTTT. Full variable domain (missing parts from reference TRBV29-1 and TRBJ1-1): SAVISQKPSRDICQRGTSLTIQCQVDSQVTMMFWYRQQPGQSLTLIATANQGSEATYESGFVIDKFPISRPNLTFSTLTVSNMSPEDSSIYLCSGGTGEAFFGQGTRLTVV.